The 29 T cell receptor beta chains below were found in one sample sequenced in a study of blood T cell repertoires in COVID-19. Generated by immunoSEQ multiplex PCR, the TCRdb table keeps only in-frame clones and is missing some. The table lists 200,000 to 250,000 clones, 81% of them singletons, with 7.5% to 8% in the top ten. The specimen was peripheral blood. These receptors were obtained from a woman aged 80 or older with COVID-19, enrolled during active disease.

V and J are TRBV19 and TRBJ1-6; no reliable D call. Germline values: CDR1 LNHDA, CDR2 SQIVND (reference sequence). This CDR3 comprises 13 residues. Trimming shortened V by 7 bases and J by 3 bases, and 7 bases separated the two germline ends. In nucleotides, the CDR3 is TGTGCCAGTACGCAGGACTATAATTCACCCCTCCACTTT. Amino acids: CASTQDYNSPLHF. Combining the CDR3 with reference TRBV19 and TRBJ1-6 gives the whole variable domain DGGITQSPKYLFRKEGQNVTLSCEQNLNHDAMYWYRQDPGQGLRLIYYSQIVNDFQKGDIAEGYSVSREKKESFPLTVTSAQKNPTAFYLCASTQDYNSPLHFGNGTRLTVT.

The rearrangement uses TRBV2 and TRBJ1-3; no firm D call. There are 14 residues in the CDR3. Deletions cut 8 bases from V and 4 bases from J, with 15 bases between. The germline V gene encodes CDR1 SNHLY and CDR2 FYNNEI. The CDR3 loop is CASLRGGLGNTIYF. Here the CDR3 DNA reads TGTGCCAGCCTCCGAGGCGGACTGGGAAACACCATATATTTT.

This rearrangement joins TRBV28 to TRBJ2-7, with D maybe TRBD1 (5 bases). The CDR3 length is 11 residues. Trimming pared 6 bases from V and 3 bases from J, leaving 6 bases between. The germline CDR1 and CDR2 sequences are MDHEN and SYDVKM. In nucleotides, the CDR3 is TGTGCCAGCAGGGGGCTCTACGAGCAGTACTTC. This gives the protein CASRGLYEQYF.

Written as DNA, the CDR3 is TGCGCCAGCAGCGGAAACAGGGGGGATAACTATGGCTACACCTTC. Protein sequence: CASSGNRGDNYGYTF. The V and J genes are TRBV4-3 and TRBJ1-2; 8 nucleotides agree with TRBD1. This CDR3 has 15 residues. Germline values: CDR1 LGHNA, CDR2 YSLEER. The V and J ends lost 5 bases and 1 base, in that order; junction bases with no gene match: 6.

This clone appeared a few times. The chain combines TRBV6-5 with TRBJ1-5; D possibly corresponds to TRBD1 (6 bases). The germline CDR1 and CDR2 sequences are MNHEY and SVGAGI. This CDR3 is built from 15 residues. V was clipped by 6 bases and J by 0 bases, with 12 bases between them. DNA of the CDR3: TGTGCCAGCAGGGACCAGGGGAATAGCAATCAGCCCCAGCATTTT. Translated: CASRDQGNSNQPQHF.

CDR3 sequence (DNA): TGTGCCAGCAGCTTATACCTATCCTCTGGAAACACCATATATTTT. This codes for CASSLYLSSGNTIYF. J is TRBJ1-3 and V is TRBV11-2, with D hard to call. V was shortened by 2 bases and J by 0 bases, with 8 bases between the two germline ends. Germline V gene sequence: CDR1 SGHAT, CDR2 FQNNGV. The length of the CDR3 is 15 residues.

The CDR3 loop reads CASSQELGYGYTF. The CDR3 DNA reads as TGTGCCAGCAGCCAAGAACTAGGGTATGGCTACACCTTC. The J gene is TRBJ1-2, the V gene TRBV4-2; D remains unclear. Germline CDR1 LGHNA, CDR2 YNFKEQ. Trimming cost V 0 bases and J 5 bases, with 7 bases left between them. This CDR3 has 13 amino acids.

This clone occurred once. Other nucleotide sequences from this sample produce the same CDR3. V usage is TRBV5-1 and J usage is TRBJ1-2; 10 bases align to TRBD1. Germline CDR1 reads SGHRS; CDR2 reads YFSETQ. The CDR3 spans 13 residues. The trim removed 0 bases at V and 8 bases at J, leaving 1 base unmatched. This chain's CDR3 is CASSLGTGGGYTF. CDR3 sequence (DNA): TGCGCCAGCAGCTTGGGGACAGGGGGAGGCTACACCTTC.

The V call is TRBV3-1 (or the pseudogene TRBV3-2), the J call TRBJ2-1, with 7 bases lining up with TRBD2. Germline CDR1 and CDR2: LGHDT and YNNKEL (reference sequence). The CDR3 covers 13 residues. The junction had 3 bases not matched to a gene; V was cut back by 3 bases and J by 7 bases. For the CDR3, the DNA is TGTGCCAGCAGCCATCGAGCGGGAAATGAGCAGTTCTTC. Translating gives CASSHRAGNEQFF.

The V call is TRBV24-1, the J call TRBJ2-5; TRBD1 matches at 8 bases. The V segment lost 5 bases and the J segment 5 bases; nucleotides outside the gene matches: 3. This CDR3 contains 13 residues. Germline assignment: CDR1 KGHDR and CDR2 SFDVKD. CDR3 in DNA: TGTGCCACCAGTGGCAGGGGGCGGGAGACCCAGTACTTC. Protein product: CATSGRGRETQYF.

The chain couples TRBV27 to TRBJ2-2; 7 bases are shared with TRBD1. The CDR3 extends over 15 amino acids. CDR1 and CDR2 from the germline V gene are MNHEY and SMNVEV (reference sequence). The J segment lost 5 bases and the V segment lost 5 bases, leaving 8 bases of the junction unmatched. The CDR3 DNA is TGTGCCAGCAGTCCAGGGGACAGATATACCGGGGAGCTGTTTTTT. Its protein product is CASSPGDRYTGELFF.

The V gene is TRBV6-2 or TRBV6-3, the J gene TRBJ2-7; 10 bases are a match to TRBD2. Germline loops: CDR1 MNHEY, CDR2 SVGEGT. The CDR3 totals 17 residues. The J segment lost 5 bases and the V segment lost 5 bases, leaving 15 bases of the junction unmatched. This CDR3 is CASSKDRPGLAFHEQYF. CDR3 sequence (DNA): TGTGCCAGCAGTAAAGACAGGCCGGGACTAGCGTTTCACGAGCAGTACTTC.

V and J are TRBV29-1 and TRBJ2-3; TRBD1 agrees at 8 bases. Germline V CDR1 and CDR2: SQVTM, ANQGSEA. The CDR3 runs 12 residues. The trim removed 6 bases at V and 3 bases at J, leaving 2 bases unmatched. CDR3 nucleotide sequence: TGCAGCGTAGGACAGGGAACAGATACGCAGTATTTT. This encodes CSVGQGTDTQYF.

This chain links TRBV30 with TRBJ1-2, with D tentatively TRBD1 (6 bases). Germline CDR1 GTSNPN, CDR2 SVGIG (reference sequence). Trimming pared 0 bases from V and 7 bases from J, leaving 9 bases between. The CDR3 extends over 12 amino acids. DNA for the CDR3: TGTGCCTGGAGTGTGGGGGCGCTTGGCTACACCTTC. This encodes CAWSVGALGYTF.

The sample holds one count of this clone. The chain has TRBV30 and TRBJ2-1, with D possibly TRBD1 on 6 matching bases. Looked up from germline, CDR1 is GTSNPN and CDR2 is SVGIG (reference sequence). CDR3 length: 14 amino acids. Trimming stripped 6 bases from V and 1 base from J, with 13 bases between. Written as DNA, the CDR3 is TGTGCCTGCCCACGGACAGAGTCCTACAATGAGCAGTTCTTC. Amino acids: CACPRTESYNEQFF.

V and J are TRBV6-5 and TRBJ2-1; weak D call: TRBD2 (6 bases). Trimming cost V 6 bases and J 9 bases, with 21 bases left between them. The CDR3 consists of 15 residues. Germline V gene lookup returns CDR1 MNHEY and CDR2 SVGAGI. DNA of the CDR3: TGTGCCAGCAGCTCCGGGACTCCGGGCGTGCGTGAGCAGTTCTTC. Protein sequence: CASSSGTPGVREQFF.

CDR3 DNA: TGTGCCAGCAGCGCGAGAGGGGGCAGGGAGACCCAGTACTTC. This translates into CASSARGGRETQYF. The rearrangement joins TRBV7-9 to TRBJ2-5; 7 nucleotides match TRBD1. J gave up 5 bases and V 5 bases, and 8 bases lay outside the gene matches. This CDR3 region has 14 residues. Germline CDR1 reads SEHNR; CDR2 reads FQNEAQ (reference sequence).

The rearrangement links TRBV2 to TRBJ1-5, with D uncertain. This CDR3 comprises 15 residues. CDR1 is SNHLY and CDR2 is FYNNEI in the germline V gene. Trimming shortened V by 7 bases and J by 3 bases, and 16 bases separated the two germline ends. CDR3 loop: CASKREREFNQPQHF. CDR3 DNA: TGTGCCAGCAAGCGGGAAAGGGAGTTCAATCAGCCCCAGCATTTT. The full variable domain, its missing parts supplied by reference TRBV2 and TRBJ1-5, is EPEVTQTPSHQVTQMGQEVILRCVPISNHLYFYWYRQILGQKVEFLVSFYNNEISEKSEIFDDQFSVERPDGSNFTLKIRSTKLEDSAMYFCASKREREFNQPQHFGDGTRLSIL.

The genes are TRBV18 and TRBJ2-3; 11 nucleotides match TRBD1. The length of the CDR3 is 16 residues. CDR1 is KGHSH and CDR2 is LQKENI in the germline V gene. V lost 5 bases to trimming and J lost 4 bases; unmatched junction nucleotides: 8. The CDR3 sequence is CASSTWGTGGPDTQYF. Here the CDR3 DNA reads TGTGCCAGCTCAACATGGGGGACAGGGGGTCCAGATACGCAGTATTTT.

The J gene is TRBJ1-6, the V gene TRBV18; 7 bases match TRBD1. The V gene end was trimmed by 5 bases and the J gene end by 6 bases; junction bases not matched to a gene: 10. Germline CDR1 reads KGHSH; CDR2 reads LQKENI. The CDR3 extends over 16 amino acids. CDR3 in amino acids: CASSGTGERSNSPLHF. The CDR3 DNA follows: TGTGCCAGCTCAGGAACAGGGGAAAGGAGTAATTCACCCCTCCACTTT.

This rearrangement joins TRBV11-2 to TRBJ1-1; D is undetermined. The CDR3 sequence is 13 residues long. Germline values: CDR1 SGHAT, CDR2 FQNNGV. The ends were cut back, 0 bases at V and 3 bases at J, with 5 bases in the middle. The CDR3 loop is CASSLDQYTEAFF. The CDR3 DNA is TGTGCCAGCAGCTTAGATCAGTACACTGAAGCTTTCTTT.

This sequence joins TRBV30 and TRBJ1-5; tentative D call: TRBD1 (5 bases). CDR1 is GTSNPN and CDR2 is SVGIG in the germline V gene (reference sequence). This CDR3 is 15 amino acids long. The germline V and J ends were trimmed by 4 bases and 7 bases, with 20 bases remaining between them. The chain's CDR3 is CAWTAGTGGRQPQHF. The DNA of the CDR3 is TGTGCCTGGACGGCGGGAACGGGGGGAAGGCAGCCCCAGCATTTT.

The CDR3 coding sequence is TGTGCCAGCAGTAGGGGGCTAGCGGGGGCACCCACAGATACGCAGTATTTT. Translation: CASSRGLAGAPTDTQYF. The chain is built from TRBV9 and TRBJ2-3, with 10 bases that match TRBD2. The length of the CDR3 is 17 residues. Germline V gene data show CDR1 as SGDLS and CDR2 as YYNGEE. After removal of 5 bases from V and 2 bases from J, the junction contained 11 bases not matched to a gene.

As DNA, the CDR3 is TGCGCCAGCAGCTTGGGGGACAGAGGATCTTCTAGCACAGATACGCAGTATTTT. As protein: CASSLGDRGSSSTDTQYF. The J gene is TRBJ2-3, the V gene TRBV5-1, with 7 nucleotides matching TRBD1. The CDR3 has 18 amino acids. The ends lost 0 bases at V and 0 bases at J; junction bases unmatched: 10. Germline CDR1 and CDR2: SGHRS and YFSETQ.

The chain is built from TRBV7-2 and TRBJ2-5; D remains ambiguous. Trimming cost V 0 bases and J 7 bases, with 12 bases left between them. There are 14 residues in the CDR3. CDR1 and CDR2 (germline): SGHTA, FQGNSA. Written as DNA, the CDR3 is TGTGCCAGCAGCTTAGCTTTGTTCAGTGGGACCCAGTACTTC. Its translation: CASSLALFSGTQYF.

In its sample, this clone was seen once. V usage is TRBV28 and J usage is TRBJ1-2, with 8 bases matching TRBD1. Per germline, CDR1 MDHEN and CDR2 SYDVKM. V was pared by 6 bases and J by 7 bases, with 7 bases of the junction left unmatched. The CDR3 contains 13 residues. The CDR3 region is CASRMTGVGGYTF. For the CDR3, the DNA is TGTGCCAGCAGGATGACAGGGGTGGGTGGCTACACCTTC.

The CDR3 protein is CASSPRAGRGQPQHF. The CDR3 DNA sequence: TGTGCCAGTAGTCCCAGGGCTGGGAGGGGGCAGCCCCAGCATTTT. This chain joins TRBV19 and TRBJ1-5, with D perhaps TRBD1 (6 bases). From germline, CDR1 is LNHDA and CDR2 SQIVND (reference sequence). There are 15 residues in the CDR3. Trimming took off 5 bases at V and 7 bases at J, with 18 bases between the two ends.

The chain is built from TRBV3-1 (or the pseudogene TRBV3-2) and TRBJ1-5, with D uncertain. The CDR3 covers 16 residues. The germline V gene encodes CDR1 LGHDT and CDR2 YNNKEL (reference sequence). V lost 0 bases to trimming and J lost 2 bases, with 11 bases between them. The CDR3 protein is CASSQEGLLGNQPQHF. CDR3 DNA: TGTGCCAGCAGCCAAGAGGGCCTTCTCGGCAATCAGCCCCAGCATTTT.

This chain joins TRBV28 and TRBJ1-5; D is ambiguous. Germline assignment: CDR1 MDHEN and CDR2 SYDVKM. Trimming took off 7 bases at V and 3 bases at J, with 16 bases between the two ends. This CDR3 comprises 15 residues. The CDR3 bases are TGTGCCAGCAACCCCGGGGTGTTGACCAATCAGCCCCAGCATTTT. This encodes CASNPGVLTNQPQHF.